The 6 T cell receptor beta chains reported below all come from one sample, sequenced in a study of identical twins' blood T cells. TCRdb re-called the 5' RACE reads with MiXCR, one entry per CDR3 protein. The table shows around 380,000 distinct CDR3 sequences, with around 30% occurring only once. The sequencing sample was made of PBMCs. Source of these receptors: a woman between 18 and 50 years old in good health.

Regarding this clonotype: An end of the junction does not agree with germline; a read error may underlie this. The rearrangement uses TRBV10-3 and TRBJ1-5; TRBD1 might be the D (6 bases). This CDR3 has 14 amino acids. In germline, CDR1 is ENHRY, CDR2 SYGVKD. The CDR3, as DNA: TGTGCCGTCAGTGAGGGGGACAAGCATCAGCCCCAGCATTTT. Translating gives CAVSEGDKHQPQHF.

V and J are TRBV6-7 and TRBJ2-4; the match to TRBD1 covers 9 bases. TRBV6-7 is treated as an ORF (open reading frame) with a function not yet certain. The V and J ends lost 4 bases and 5 bases, in that order; junction bases with no gene match: 15. The CDR3 has 18 amino acids. CDR3 sequence reads: CASSSGTGPIFRENIQYF. The DNA for the CDR3 is TGTGCCAGCAGTTCCGGGACAGGGCCTATCTTTCGGGAAAACATTCAGTACTTC.

The chain is built from TRBV6-1 and TRBJ1-1; the match to TRBD1 covers 9 bases. Germline lookup yields CDR1 MNHNS and CDR2 SASEGT. This CDR3 region has 13 residues. J lost 6 bases, V lost 7 bases, and 6 bases had no gene match. Here the CDR3 reads CASKGTGNAEAFF. The CDR3 DNA sequence: TGTGCCAGCAAGGGGACAGGGAATGCTGAAGCTTTCTTT.

This clonotype turned up a few times. V is TRBV10-3 and J is TRBJ2-7, with TRBD2 as a possible D gene (6 bases). CDR1 and CDR2 from the germline V gene are ENHRY and SYGVKD. CDR3 length: 13 residues. V was clipped by 8 bases and J by 5 bases, with 16 bases between them. CDR3 loop: CAIRLGGENEQYF. CDR3 coding DNA: TGTGCCATCCGGCTCGGGGGAGAGAACGAGCAGTACTTC.

The rearrangement uses TRBV4-3 and TRBJ1-1; tentatively, D is TRBD1 (5 bases). In germline, CDR1 is LGHNA, CDR2 YSLEER. Trimming took 2 bases from V and 6 from J, leaving 13 bases between them. This CDR3 comprises 14 residues. The chain's CDR3 is CASSQTNTGPEAFF. The CDR3 DNA reads TGCGCCAGCAGCCAAACAAACACAGGACCTGAAGCTTTCTTT.

The gene calls are TRBV6-2 or TRBV6-3 and TRBJ2-7; possible D gene TRBD2, 6 bases. The V gene lost 2 bases and the J gene lost 5 bases, with 10 bases spanning the gap. The germline V gene encodes CDR1 MNHEY and CDR2 SVGEGT. This CDR3 has 13 residues. The CDR3: CASSYEWRDEQYF. CDR3 nucleotides: TGTGCCAGCAGTTACGAATGGAGGGACGAGCAGTACTTC.